Described below is a single T cell receptor beta chain sequence and its context. Its antigen is unidentified. Unstimulated regulatory T cells (CD4+CD25+CD127-), CD4+CD25- non-regulatory cells, CD4 and CD8 cells were FACS-sorted from thawed PBMCs. The V and J ends lost 7 bases and 8 bases, in that order; junction bases with no gene match: 12. The CDR3 extends over 16 amino acids. Per the germline V gene, CDR1 is LNHDA and CDR2 is SQIVND (reference sequence). Generated by immunoSEQ multiplex PCR, the TCRdb table keeps only in-frame clones and is missing some. This sample carries some 68,000 clones, 84% of them seen once, and the ten largest clones take roughly 4%. The record originates from a study of Tregs in tolerant kidney transplant recipients. General study findings and limits: Biological reproducibility was not directly addressed, but technical replication error appeared minimal. The small number of patients limits these findings pending further validation. The most relevant donor-specific Treg TCRbeta repertoire apparently came from expansion with activated donor B cells.

Sequencing was performed on CD4+ T cells from blood. The chain uses TRBV19 and TRBJ1-6; 9 nucleotides agree with TRBD1. The clonotype originates from a human donor in good health. Here the CDR3 reads CASMSPGQGLDSPLHF. In DNA, the CDR3 is TGTGCCAGTATGAGTCCGGGACAGGGATTAGATTCACCCCTCCACTTT.